The clone carrying this TCR beta chain was seen ten or more times. Per germline, CDR1 MDHEN and CDR2 SYDVKM. After removal of 5 bases from V and 1 base from J, the junction contained 5 bases not matched to a gene. CDR3 length: 15 amino acids. MiXCR was run by TCRdb on the reads, yielding one entry per CDR3 protein. The data hold roughly 230,000 distinct CDR3 sequences, with 6.5% observed a single time. The data were taken from a study of T cell repertoires in cytomegalovirus infection. V and J are TRBV28 and TRBJ2-5; 9 nucleotides line up with TRBD1. The TCR originated in a human donor in good health (CMV status not recorded). Some clones in this sample may be carry-over from other donors' samples. Sequenced: PBMCs. The CDR3 nucleotides are TGTGCCAGCAGTATGGACAGGGGACTCCAAGAGACCCAGTACTTC. Translated: CASSMDRGLQETQYF.